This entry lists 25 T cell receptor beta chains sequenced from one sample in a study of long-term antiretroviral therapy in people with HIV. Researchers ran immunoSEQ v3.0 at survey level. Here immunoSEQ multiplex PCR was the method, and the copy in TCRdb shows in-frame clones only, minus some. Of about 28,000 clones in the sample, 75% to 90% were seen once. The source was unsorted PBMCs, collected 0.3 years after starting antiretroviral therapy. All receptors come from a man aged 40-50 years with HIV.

CDR3 loop: CASSFGQGRDQPQHF. The CDR3 DNA sequence: TGTGCCAGCTCCTTTGGACAGGGGAGGGATCAGCCCCAGCATTTT. The V call is TRBV18, the J call TRBJ1-5; 9 positions agree with TRBD1. The CDR3 extends over 15 amino acids. In germline, CDR1 is KGHSH, CDR2 LQKENI. V was pared by 6 bases and J by 5 bases, with 8 bases of the junction left unmatched.

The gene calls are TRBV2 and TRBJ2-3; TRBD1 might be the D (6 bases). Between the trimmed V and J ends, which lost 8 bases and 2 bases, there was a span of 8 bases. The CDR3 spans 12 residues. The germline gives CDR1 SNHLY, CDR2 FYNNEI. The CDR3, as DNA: TGTGCCAGCGGACAGTACACAGATACGCAGTATTTT. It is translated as CASGQYTDTQYF.

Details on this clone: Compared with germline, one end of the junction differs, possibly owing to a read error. The CDR3 DNA reads as TGTGCCAGCAGTTTCTTCGGCAGTCTTAACCATGGCTACACCTTC. Translated, it gives CASSFFGSLNHGYTF. This chain links TRBV28 with TRBJ1-2, with D hard to call. The CDR3 is 15 residues long. The germline V gene encodes CDR1 MDHEN and CDR2 SYDVKM.

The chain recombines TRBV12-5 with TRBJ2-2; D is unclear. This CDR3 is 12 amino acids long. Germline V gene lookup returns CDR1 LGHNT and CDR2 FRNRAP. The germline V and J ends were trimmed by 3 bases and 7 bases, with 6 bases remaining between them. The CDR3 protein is CASGFWVGELFF. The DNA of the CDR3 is TGTGCTAGTGGTTTCTGGGTCGGGGAGCTGTTTTTT.

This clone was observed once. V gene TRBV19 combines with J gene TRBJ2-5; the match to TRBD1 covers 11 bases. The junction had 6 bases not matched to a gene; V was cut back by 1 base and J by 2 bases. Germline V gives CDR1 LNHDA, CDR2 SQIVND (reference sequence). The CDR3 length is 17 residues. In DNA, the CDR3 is TGTGCCAGTAGTATAGGCCCGGGACAGGGGGATCAAGAGACCCAGTACTTC. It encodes CASSIGPGQGDQETQYF.

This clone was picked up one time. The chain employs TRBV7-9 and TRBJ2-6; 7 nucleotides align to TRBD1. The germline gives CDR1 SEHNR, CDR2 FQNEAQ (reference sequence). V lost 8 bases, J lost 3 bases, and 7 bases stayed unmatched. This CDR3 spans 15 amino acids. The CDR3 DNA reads TGTGCCAGCGACAGGGTGAGGTATGGGGCCAACGTCCTGACTTTC. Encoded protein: CASDRVRYGANVLTF.

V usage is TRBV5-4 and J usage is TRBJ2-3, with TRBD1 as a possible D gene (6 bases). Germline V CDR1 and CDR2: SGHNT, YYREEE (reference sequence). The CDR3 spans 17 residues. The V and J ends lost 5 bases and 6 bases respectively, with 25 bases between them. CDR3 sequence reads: CASSSLTGTFNTDTQYF. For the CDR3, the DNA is TGTGCCAGCAGTTCTCTTACCGGGACATTCAACACTGATACGCAGTATTTT.

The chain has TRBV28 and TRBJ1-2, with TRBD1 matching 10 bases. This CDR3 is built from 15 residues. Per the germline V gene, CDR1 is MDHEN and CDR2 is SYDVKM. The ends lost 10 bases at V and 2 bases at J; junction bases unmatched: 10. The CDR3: CATDAPGQGNYGYTF. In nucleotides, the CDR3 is TGTGCCACCGATGCGCCGGGACAGGGGAACTATGGCTACACCTTC.

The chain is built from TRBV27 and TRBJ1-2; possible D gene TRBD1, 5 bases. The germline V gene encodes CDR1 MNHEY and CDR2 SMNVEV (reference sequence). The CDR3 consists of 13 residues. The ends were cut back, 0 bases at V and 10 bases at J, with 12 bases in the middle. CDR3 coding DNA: TGTGCCAGCAGTTTATCGGTGGGGGGAGTCTACACCTTC. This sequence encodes CASSLSVGGVYTF.

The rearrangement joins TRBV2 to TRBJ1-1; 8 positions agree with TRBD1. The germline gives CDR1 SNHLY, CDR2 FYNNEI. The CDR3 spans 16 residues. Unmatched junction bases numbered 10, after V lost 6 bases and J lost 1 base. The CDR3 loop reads CASRQLYGTGNTEAFF. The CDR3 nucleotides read TGTGCCAGCAGGCAACTTTACGGGACAGGGAACACTGAAGCTTTCTTT.

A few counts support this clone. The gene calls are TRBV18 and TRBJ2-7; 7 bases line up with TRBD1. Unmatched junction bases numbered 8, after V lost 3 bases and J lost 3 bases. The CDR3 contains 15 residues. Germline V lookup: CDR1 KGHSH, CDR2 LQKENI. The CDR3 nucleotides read TGTGCCAGCTCACCCATGGGACAGAGTTACTACGAGCAGTACTTC. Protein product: CASSPMGQSYYEQYF.

The CDR3 loop reads CATRTGGETQYF. The CDR3 DNA sequence: TGCGCCACACGGACAGGGGGGGAGACCCAGTACTTC. The rearrangement uses TRBV5-1 and TRBJ2-5; 10 bases are shared with TRBD1. Unmatched junction bases numbered 4, after V lost 9 bases and J lost 5 bases. In germline, CDR1 is SGHRS, CDR2 YFSETQ. The CDR3 runs to 12 residues.

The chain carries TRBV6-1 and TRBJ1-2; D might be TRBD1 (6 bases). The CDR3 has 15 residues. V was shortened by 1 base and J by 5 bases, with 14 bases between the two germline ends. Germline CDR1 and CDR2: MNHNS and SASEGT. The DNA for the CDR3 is TGTGCCAGCAGTGAAGGACAGGCGAGTGGGTATGGCTACACCTTC. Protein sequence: CASSEGQASGYGYTF.

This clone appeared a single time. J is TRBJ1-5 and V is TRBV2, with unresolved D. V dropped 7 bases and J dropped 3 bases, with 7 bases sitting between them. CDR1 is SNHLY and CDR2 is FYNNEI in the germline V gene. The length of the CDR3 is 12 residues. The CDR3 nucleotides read TGTGCCAGCAACAGCCTCAATCAGCCCCAGCATTTT. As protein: CASNSLNQPQHF.

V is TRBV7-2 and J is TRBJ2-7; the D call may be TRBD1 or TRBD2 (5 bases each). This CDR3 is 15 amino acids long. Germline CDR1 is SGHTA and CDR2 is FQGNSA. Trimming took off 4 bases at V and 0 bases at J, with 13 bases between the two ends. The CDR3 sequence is CASSSAGTRSYEQYF. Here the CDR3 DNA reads TGTGCCAGCAGCTCCGCCGGGACCCGCTCCTACGAGCAGTACTTC.

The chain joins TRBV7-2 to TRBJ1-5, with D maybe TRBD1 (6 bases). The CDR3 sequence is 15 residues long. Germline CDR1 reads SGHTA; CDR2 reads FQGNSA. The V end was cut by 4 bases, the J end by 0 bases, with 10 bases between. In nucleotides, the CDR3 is TGTGCCAGCAGCTCCGGACAGCATAGCAATCAGCCCCAGCATTTT. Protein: CASSSGQHSNQPQHF.

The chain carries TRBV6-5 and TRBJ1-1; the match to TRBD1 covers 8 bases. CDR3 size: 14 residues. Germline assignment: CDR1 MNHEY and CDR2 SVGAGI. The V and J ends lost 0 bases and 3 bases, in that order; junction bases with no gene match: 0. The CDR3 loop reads CASSYSTGDTEAFF. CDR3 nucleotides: TGTGCCAGCAGTTACTCGACAGGGGACACTGAAGCTTTCTTT.

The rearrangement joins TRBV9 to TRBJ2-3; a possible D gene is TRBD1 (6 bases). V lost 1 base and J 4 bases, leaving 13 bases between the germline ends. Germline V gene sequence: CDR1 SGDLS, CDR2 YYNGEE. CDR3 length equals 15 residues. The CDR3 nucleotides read TGTGCCAGCAGCGTACCCCGACAGGACCCAGATACGCAGTATTTT. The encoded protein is CASSVPRQDPDTQYF.

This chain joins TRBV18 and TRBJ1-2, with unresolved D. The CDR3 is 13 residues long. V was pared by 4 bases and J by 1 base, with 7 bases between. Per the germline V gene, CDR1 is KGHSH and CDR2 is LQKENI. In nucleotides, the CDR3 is TGTGCCAGCTCACGGGGAAATAACTATGGCTACACCTTC. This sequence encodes CASSRGNNYGYTF.

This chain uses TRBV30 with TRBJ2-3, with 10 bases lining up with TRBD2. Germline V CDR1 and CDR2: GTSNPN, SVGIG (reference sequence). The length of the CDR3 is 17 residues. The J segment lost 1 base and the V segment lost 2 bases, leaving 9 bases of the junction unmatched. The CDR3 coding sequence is TGTGCCTGGAGTCGGCTAGCGGGAGTCGTTGGCACAGATACGCAGTATTTT. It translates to CAWSRLAGVVGTDTQYF.

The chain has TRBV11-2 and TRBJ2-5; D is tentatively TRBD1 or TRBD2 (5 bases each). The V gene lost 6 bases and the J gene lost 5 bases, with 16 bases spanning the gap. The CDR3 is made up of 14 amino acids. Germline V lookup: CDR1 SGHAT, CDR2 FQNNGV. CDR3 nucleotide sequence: TGTGCCAGCAGGGGAAGGGGAGCAGGGGAGACCCAGTACTTC. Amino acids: CASRGRGAGETQYF.

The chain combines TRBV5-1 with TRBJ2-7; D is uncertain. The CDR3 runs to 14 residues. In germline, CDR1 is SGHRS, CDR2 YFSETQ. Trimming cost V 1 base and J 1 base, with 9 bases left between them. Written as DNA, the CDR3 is TGCGCCAGCAGCTTGAACGTGGCATCCTACGAGCAGTACTTC. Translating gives CASSLNVASYEQYF.

The CDR3 bases are TGTGCCAGCGGGTTTGGGGATGGCACAGATACGCAGTATTTT. This sequence encodes CASGFGDGTDTQYF. This sequence joins TRBV7-2 and TRBJ2-3; D remains unclear. Germline CDR1 is SGHTA and CDR2 is FQGNSA. With 8 bases removed from V and 1 base from J, the gap between germline ends came to 13 bases. The CDR3 runs 14 residues. Full variable domain (outside the CDR3, taken from reference TRBV7-2 and TRBJ2-3): GAGVSQSPSNKVTEKGKDVELRCDPISGHTALYWYRQSLGQGLEFLIYFQGNSAPDKSGLPSDRFSAERTGGSVSTLTIQRTQQEDSAVYLCASGFGDGTDTQYFGPGTRLTVL.

The DNA of the CDR3 is TGTGCCTGGGGGACCTACAATGAGCAGTTCTTC. Its protein is CAWGTYNEQFF. The V gene is TRBV30, the J gene TRBJ2-1; D uncertain. The CDR3 has 11 residues. Between the trimmed V and J ends, which lost 5 bases and 2 bases, there was a span of 4 bases. CDR1 and CDR2 (germline): GTSNPN, SVGIG (reference sequence).

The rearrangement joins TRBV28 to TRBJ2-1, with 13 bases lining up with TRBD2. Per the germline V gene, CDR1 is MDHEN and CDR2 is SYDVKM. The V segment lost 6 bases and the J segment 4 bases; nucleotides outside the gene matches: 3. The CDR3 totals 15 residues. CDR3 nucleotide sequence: TGTGCCAGCAGGCCGACTAGCGGGGGGTACAATGAGCAGTTCTTC. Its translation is CASRPTSGGYNEQFF.